Below, one TCR beta chain is given with its context. TCRdb ran MiXCR on the RT-PCR reads and lists one entry per CDR3 protein. The table includes fewer than 800,000 distinct CDR3 sequences, approximately 14% detected once. The ends were cut back, 1 base at V and 1 base at J, with 4 bases in the middle. This CDR3 spans 13 amino acids. The germline gives CDR1 SGHTA, CDR2 FQGNSA. The chain combines TRBV7-2 with TRBJ1-1; D remains ambiguous. Material for sequencing was memory CD4+ T cells from blood. The receptor was derived from a female donor in good health, serving as a healthy control. The CDR3 reads CASSLDENTEAFF. In DNA, the CDR3 is TGTGCCAGCAGCTTAGACGAGAACACTGAAGCTTTCTTT.